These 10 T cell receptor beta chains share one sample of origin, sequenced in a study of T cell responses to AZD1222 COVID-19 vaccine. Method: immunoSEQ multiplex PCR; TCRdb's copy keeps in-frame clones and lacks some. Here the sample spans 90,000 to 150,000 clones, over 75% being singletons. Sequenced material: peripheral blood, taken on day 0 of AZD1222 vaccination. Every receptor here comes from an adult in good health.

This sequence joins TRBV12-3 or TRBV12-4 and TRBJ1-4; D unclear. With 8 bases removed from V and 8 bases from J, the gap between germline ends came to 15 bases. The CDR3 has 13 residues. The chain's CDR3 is CASPGPTREKLFF. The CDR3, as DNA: TGTGCCAGCCCTGGCCCTACGAGGGAAAAACTGTTTTTT.

CDR3 sequence: CASRPGLNTEAFF. Here the CDR3 DNA reads TGCGCCAGCAGGCCGGGATTGAACACTGAAGCTTTCTTT. V usage is TRBV10-1 and J usage is TRBJ1-1; D not resolved. The CDR3 is made up of 13 amino acids. Germline V CDR1 and CDR2: WNHNN, SYGVQD (reference sequence). The V gene lost 6 bases and the J gene lost 0 bases, with 8 bases spanning the gap.

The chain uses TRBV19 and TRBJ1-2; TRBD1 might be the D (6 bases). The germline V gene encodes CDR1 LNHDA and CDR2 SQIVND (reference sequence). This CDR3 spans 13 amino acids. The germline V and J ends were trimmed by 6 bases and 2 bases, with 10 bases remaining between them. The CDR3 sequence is CASSKGQNYGYTF. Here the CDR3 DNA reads TGTGCCAGTAGCAAAGGACAGAACTATGGCTACACCTTC.

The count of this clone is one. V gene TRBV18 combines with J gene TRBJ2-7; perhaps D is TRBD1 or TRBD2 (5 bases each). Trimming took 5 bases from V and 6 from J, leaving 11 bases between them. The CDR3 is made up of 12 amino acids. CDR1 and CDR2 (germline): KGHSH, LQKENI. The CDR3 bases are TGTGCCAGCTCAAAAACAGGAGGCGAGCAGTACTTC. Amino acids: CASSKTGGEQYF.

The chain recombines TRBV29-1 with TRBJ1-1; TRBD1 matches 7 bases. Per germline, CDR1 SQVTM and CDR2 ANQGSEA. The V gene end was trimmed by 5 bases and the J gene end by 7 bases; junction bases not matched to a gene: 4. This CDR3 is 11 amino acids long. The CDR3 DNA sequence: TGCAGCGTTTCGGACAGGTTTGAAGCTTTCTTT. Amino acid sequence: CSVSDRFEAFF.

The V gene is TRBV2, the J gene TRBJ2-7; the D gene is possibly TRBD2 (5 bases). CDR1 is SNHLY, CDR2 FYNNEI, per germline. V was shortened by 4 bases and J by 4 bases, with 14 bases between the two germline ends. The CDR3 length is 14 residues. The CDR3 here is CASSVGDKVYEQYF. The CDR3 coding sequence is TGTGCCAGCAGTGTCGGGGATAAGGTGTACGAGCAGTACTTC.

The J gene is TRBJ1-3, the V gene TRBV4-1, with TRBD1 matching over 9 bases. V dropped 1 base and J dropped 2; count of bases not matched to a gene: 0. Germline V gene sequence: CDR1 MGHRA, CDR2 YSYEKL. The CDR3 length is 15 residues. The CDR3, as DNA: TGCGCCAGCAGCCAAGGGACAGGGGCTGGAAACACCATATATTTT. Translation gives CASSQGTGAGNTIYF.

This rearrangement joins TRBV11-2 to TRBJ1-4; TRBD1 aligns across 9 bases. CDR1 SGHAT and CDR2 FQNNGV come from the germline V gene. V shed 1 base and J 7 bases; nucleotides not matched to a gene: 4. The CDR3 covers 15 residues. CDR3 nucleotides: TGTGCCAGCAGCTTAGTCGGACAGGGGCCTGAAAAACTGTTTTTT. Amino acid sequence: CASSLVGQGPEKLFF.

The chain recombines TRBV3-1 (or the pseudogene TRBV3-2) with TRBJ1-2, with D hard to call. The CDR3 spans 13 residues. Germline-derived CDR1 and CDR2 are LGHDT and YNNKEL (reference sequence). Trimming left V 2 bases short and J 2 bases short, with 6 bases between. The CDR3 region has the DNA TGTGCCAGCAGCCAACTGGGGAACTATGGCTACACCTTC. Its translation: CASSQLGNYGYTF.

The CDR3 DNA reads as TGTGCCAGCAGCTTTATCAAGGACTCTGGAAACACCATATATTTT. It translates to CASSFIKDSGNTIYF. This chain joins TRBV5-7 and TRBJ1-3; D not certain. TRBV5-7 is reported as an ORF; its role is uncertain. CDR3 size: 15 residues. V lost 2 bases to trimming and J lost 0 bases, with 9 bases between them.